This T cell receptor beta chain was found in a study of T cells after posttransplantation cyclophosphamide. This clone was seen at least ten times. Generated by immunoSEQ multiplex PCR, the TCRdb table keeps only in-frame clones and is missing some. The sample offers several thousand clones and no singletons, the top ten holding roughly 10%. Treatment was busulfan-fludarabine conditioning, a marrow graft, and cyclophosphamide on days +3 and +4. The sample was PBMCs, taken after allogeneic stem cell transplant with posttransplant cyclophosphamide. The TCR sequence derives from a female patient aged 50-59 years who received an allogeneic stem cell transplant from a related donor, was CMV-positive, and had no GVHD. T cells may partly derive from the graft donor.

The CDR3 coding sequence is TGTGCCAGCAGCTCGACTAGTTTGACCTCAGAGACCCAGTACTTC. Amino acid sequence: CASSSTSLTSETQYF. The rearrangement links TRBV11-3 to TRBJ2-5; D is perhaps TRBD2 (6 bases). V lost 4 bases, J lost 4 bases, and 16 bases lay in between. Germline CDR1 is SGHNT and CDR2 is YENEEA. This CDR3 region has 15 residues.